The clone carrying this T cell receptor (beta chain) appeared once. This specimen belongs to a study of blood T cell repertoires in COVID-19. The wider study: The origin of the acute and convalescent COVID-19 samples was the United States, Italy and Spain.

Assay: immunoSEQ multiplex PCR; the TCRdb copy retains only in-frame clones and omits some. This sample yields 300,000 to 500,000 clones, of which around 90% are seen a single time; roughly 2% belongs to the top ten. This CDR3 comprises 14 residues. The germline CDR1 and CDR2 sequences are MNHNY and SVGAGI (reference sequence). Trimming took 4 bases from V and 3 from J, leaving 12 bases between them. The specimen sequenced was PBMCs or T cells enriched from blood (not recorded which). The chain couples TRBV6-6 to TRBJ1-2, with a possible D match to TRBD1 (6 bases). The sequence derives from a middle-aged woman with acute COVID-19. The CDR3 sequence: CASSSQGSDYGYTF. The CDR3 DNA follows: TGTGCCAGCAGTTCACAGGGAAGTGACTATGGCTACACCTTC.